The sequence of this T cell receptor beta chain was determined in a study of T cells in women clearing cervical HPV infection. Findings and limits, study-wide: CIN3+ cases had significantly higher TCR richness than controls; evenness did not differ. A classifier using richness and V gene abundances reached an AUC of approximately 0.79.

From germline, CDR1 is LGHNA and CDR2 YNFKEQ. This CDR3 comprises 15 residues. Sequencing used immunoSEQ multiplex PCR; TCRdb keeps in-frame clones, though not all of them. This sample's table has fewer than 35,000 clones. For this clone: What it binds is unknown. The junction and the germline gene differ at one end; a read error may be behind it. The CDR3 goes on 3 residues after the read ends, and that part is filled in from the germline J gene.

This TCR came from a woman between 18 and 75 years old with a cervical HPV16 infection that either progressed to CIN3+ or cleared (not recorded which). Sample: blood buffy coat. The chain is built from TRBV4-2 and TRBJ1-2, with a tentative D call TRBD1 (6 bases). CDR3 bases read: TGCGCCAGCAGCCAAGATCGACAGGTTTTTCTGGGC. Translating it yields CASSQDRQVFLG. The whole CDR3 is CASSQDRQVFLGYTF.